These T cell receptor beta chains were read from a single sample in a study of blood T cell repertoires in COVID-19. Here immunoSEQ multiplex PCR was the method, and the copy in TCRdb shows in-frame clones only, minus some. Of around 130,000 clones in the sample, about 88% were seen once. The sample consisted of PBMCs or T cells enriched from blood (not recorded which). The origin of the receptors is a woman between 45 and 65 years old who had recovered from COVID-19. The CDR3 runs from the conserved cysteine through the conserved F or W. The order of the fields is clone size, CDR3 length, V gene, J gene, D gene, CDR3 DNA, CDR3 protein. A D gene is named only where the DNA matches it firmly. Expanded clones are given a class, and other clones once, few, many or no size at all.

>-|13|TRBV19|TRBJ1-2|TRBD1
TGTGCCAGTAGGTTCCAGGGGGTATTTGACTACACCTTC
CASRFQGVFDYTF
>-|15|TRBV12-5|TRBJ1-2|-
TGTGCTAGTGGCCCCTACGGGATCGACTCCTATGGCTACACCTTC
CASGPYGIDSYGYTF
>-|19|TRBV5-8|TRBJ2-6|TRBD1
TGTGCCAGCAGCTCCCTACCTTGGGACAGGGCCTCTGGGGCCAACGTCCTGACTTTC
CASSSLPWDRASGANVLTF
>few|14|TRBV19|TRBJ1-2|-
TGTGCCAGTAGTACCGGGGGGTCTCTTCAGGACTACACCTTC
CASSTGGSLQDYTF
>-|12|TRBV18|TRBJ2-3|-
TGTGCCAGCTCACCGTACACAGATACGCAGTATTTT
CASSPYTDTQYF
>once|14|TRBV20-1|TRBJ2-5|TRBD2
TGCAGTGCTAGTCAGCGGGGGGGCCGAGAGACCCAGTACTTC
CSASQRGGRETQYF
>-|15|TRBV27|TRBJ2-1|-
TGTGCCAGCAGTTCCGACAGCTATTCCTACAATGAGCAGTTCTTC
CASSSDSYSYNEQFF
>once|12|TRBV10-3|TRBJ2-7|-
TGTGCCATCAGTGAGTCGACAGACGAGCAGTACTTC
CAISESTDEQYF
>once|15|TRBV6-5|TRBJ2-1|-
TGTGCCAGCAGCCCCGGGACAACCTTGTACAATGAGCAGTTCTTC
CASSPGTTLYNEQFF
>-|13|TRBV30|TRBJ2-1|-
TGTGCCTGGAGCGAGTGGGGGGACAATGAGCAGTTCTTC
CAWSEWGDNEQFF
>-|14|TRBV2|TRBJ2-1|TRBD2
TGTGCCAGCACCCCGAGCGGGGACGTCGATGAGCAGTTCTTC
CASTPSGDVDEQFF
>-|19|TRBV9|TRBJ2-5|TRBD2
TGTGCCAGCAGCGTAGGTGGACTAGCGGGGGGCCAGGGTTACGAGACCCAGTACTTC
CASSVGGLAGGQGYETQYF
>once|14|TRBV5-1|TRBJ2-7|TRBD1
TGCGCCAGCAGCTTGGGGGGACAGACCTACGAGCAGTACTTC
CASSLGGQTYEQYF
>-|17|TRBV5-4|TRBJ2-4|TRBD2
TGTGCCAGCAGCCCAAGGGAGACTAGCGGTTCCAAAAACATTCAGTACTTC
CASSPRETSGSKNIQYF
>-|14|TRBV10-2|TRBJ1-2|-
TGCGCCAGCAGTGACCCAGGGTTGGGATATGGCTACACCTTC
CASSDPGLGYGYTF
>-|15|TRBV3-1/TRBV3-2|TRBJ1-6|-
TGTGCCACAAATAACGGGGGTTCGAGGAATTCACCCCTCCACTTT
CATNNGGSRNSPLHF
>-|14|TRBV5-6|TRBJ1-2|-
TGTGCCAGCAGCTTGGGACAGCCGGGCTATGGCTACACCTTC
CASSLGQPGYGYTF
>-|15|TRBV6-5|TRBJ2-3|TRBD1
TGTGCCAGCAGTTACGGGGACAGGACCACAGATACGCAGTATTTT
CASSYGDRTTDTQYF
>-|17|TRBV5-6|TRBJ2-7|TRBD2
TGTGCCAGCAGCTTCCCCAGCGGGGGGGTGTCAAGATACGAGCAGTACTTC
CASSFPSGGVSRYEQYF
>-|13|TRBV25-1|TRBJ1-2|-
TGTGCCAGCAGTGAGGGGAGGTTCTATGGCTACACCTTC
CASSEGRFYGYTF
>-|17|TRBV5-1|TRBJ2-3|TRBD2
TGCGCCAGCAGCCGGGGGGCTAGCGGGGATCTCACAGATACGCAGTATTTT
CASSRGASGDLTDTQYF
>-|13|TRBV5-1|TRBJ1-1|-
TGCGCCAGCAGCTTGGGAGGTTTGACTGAAGCTTTCTTT
CASSLGGLTEAFF
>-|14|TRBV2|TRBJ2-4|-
TGTGCCAGCAGTGACCGGGGAGCCAAAAACATTCAGTACTTC
CASSDRGAKNIQYF
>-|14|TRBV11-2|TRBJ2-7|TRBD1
TGTGCCAGCAGCTTCCGGGACAGACGTCCTGTGCAGTACTTC
CASSFRDRRPVQYF
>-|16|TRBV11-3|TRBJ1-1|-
TGTGCCAGCAGCTTAGATCAGGGTTGGTTGAACACTGAAGCTTTCTTT
CASSLDQGWLNTEAFF
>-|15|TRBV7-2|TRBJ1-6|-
TGTGCCAGCAGCTTAGCAACAGGCACTAATTCACCCCTCCACTTT
CASSLATGTNSPLHF
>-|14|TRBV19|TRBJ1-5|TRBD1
TGTGCCAGTAGCTACGGACAGGGCAATCAGCCCCAGCATTTT
CASSYGQGNQPQHF
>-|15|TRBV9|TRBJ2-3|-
TGTGCCAGCAGCGCCCAGATGAACCCCACAGATACGCAGTATTTT
CASSAQMNPTDTQYF
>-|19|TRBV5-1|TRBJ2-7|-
TGCGCCAGCAGCCAGAACCTACGTCAGGGGAACCTAGCTAGCTACGAGCAGTACTTC
CASSQNLRQGNLASYEQYF
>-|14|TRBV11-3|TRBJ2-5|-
TGTGCCAGCAGCGCTAGACAGCTCCAAGAGACCCAGTACTTC
CASSARQLQETQYF
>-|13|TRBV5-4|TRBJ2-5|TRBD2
TGTGCCAGCAGCTCGACTAGCGGGGAGACCCAGTACTTC
CASSSTSGETQYF
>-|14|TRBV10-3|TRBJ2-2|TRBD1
TGTGCCATCAGGGGACAGGAGAACACCGGGGAGCTGTTTTTT
CAIRGQENTGELFF
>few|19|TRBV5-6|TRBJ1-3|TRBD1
TGTGCCAGCAGCTTAGACAGGGGGTCTCTGTGGCGCTCTGGAAACACCATATATTTT
CASSLDRGSLWRSGNTIYF
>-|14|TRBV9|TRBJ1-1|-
TGTGCCAGCAGCACTTCCGCAACGAACACTGAAGCTTTCTTT
CASSTSATNTEAFF
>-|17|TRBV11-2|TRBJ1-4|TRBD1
TGTGCCAGCAGCTTAGGTGTCAGAGCCCAGGGGGGTGAAAAACTGTTTTTT
CASSLGVRAQGGEKLFF
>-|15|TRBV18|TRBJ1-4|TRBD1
TGTGCCAGCTCACTCCCGGGACAGGGGAATGAAAAACTGTTTTTT
CASSLPGQGNEKLFF
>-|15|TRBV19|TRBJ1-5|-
TGTGCCAGTAGTAGGGGGGGGGTTAGCAATCAGCCCCAGCATTTT
CASSRGGVSNQPQHF
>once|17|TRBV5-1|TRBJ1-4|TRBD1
TGCGCCAGCAGCTTGGCCGGGACAGGGGATCTAGGTGAAAAACTGTTTTTT
CASSLAGTGDLGEKLFF
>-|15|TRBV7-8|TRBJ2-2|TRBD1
TGTGCCAGCAGCTCGGGAACAGGGGGAAACGGGGAGCTGTTTTTT
CASSSGTGGNGELFF
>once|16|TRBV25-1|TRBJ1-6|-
TGTGCCAGCAGTGTCGGAACAGGCGGCTATAATTCACCCCTCCACTTT
CASSVGTGGYNSPLHF
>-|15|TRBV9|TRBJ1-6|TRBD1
TGTGCCAGCAGCTCTATCGGGACAGTTGATTCACCCCTCCACTTT
CASSSIGTVDSPLHF
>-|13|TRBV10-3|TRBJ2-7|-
TGTGCCAGCGGGACCGGCAAGGGAAACGAGCAGTACTTC
CASGTGKGNEQYF
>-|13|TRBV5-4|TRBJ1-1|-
TGTGCCAGCAGCTTGACGGGGAACACTGAAGCTTTCTTT
CASSLTGNTEAFF
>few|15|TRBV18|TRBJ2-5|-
TGTGCCAGCTCACCAGGGCAGATTTCGAAAGAGACCCAGTACTTC
CASSPGQISKETQYF
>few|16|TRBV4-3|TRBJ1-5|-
TGCGCCAGCAGCCAAGATACTCTGCAGGGGAATCAGCCCCAGCATTTT
CASSQDTLQGNQPQHF
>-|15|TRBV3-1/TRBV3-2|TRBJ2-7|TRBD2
TGTGCCAGCAGCAAAGGACTAGCGGGGTCCTACAAGCAGTACTTC
CASSKGLAGSYKQYF